This T cell receptor beta chain stems from a study of shared clonotypes between healthy human individuals. Across the whole study: The donor pool was made up of two women and three men aged 18 to 49. Study-wide findings and caveats: The authors sampled blood alone, and tissue repertoires likely differ. Generally, naive subsets came out with larger estimated richness than memory subsets.

V lost 0 bases and J 2 bases, leaving 9 bases between the germline ends. The CDR3 covers 15 residues. From germline, CDR1 is SGDLS and CDR2 YYNGEE. A deep-level run was used for the assay. Data came from immunoSEQ multiplex PCR; TCRdb stores just in-frame clones and leaves some out. This repertoire shows roughly 1,800,000 clones, 85% to 95% found once; its top ten account for under 1.5%. Turning to this clone: The antigen remains unidentified.

Naive-designated CD8 cells lacked CD45RO, were positively enriched for CCR7, and omitted terminally differentiated effector memory CD45RA+ cells. What was sequenced was naive CD8+ T cells sorted from blood. The chain uses TRBV9 and TRBJ2-1, with no clear D. This clonotype was sampled from a man between 18 and 35 years old in good health. CDR3 DNA sequence: TGTGCCAGCAGCGTAGAAAGGGCGGCCTACAATGAGCAGTTCTTC. It translates to CASSVERAAYNEQFF.